This is a list of T cell receptor beta chains from one sample in a study of OX40 agonist ivuxolimab in advanced cancers. Sequencing was performed with immunoSEQ multiplex PCR; in TCRdb, only in-frame clones are kept and a portion is missing. Among nearly 60,000 clones listed, over 75% were seen once. The input for sequencing was CD4+ or CD8+ T cells sorted from blood, taken in a trial of the OX40 agonist ivuxolimab. These receptor sequences come from an adult with an advanced solid tumor such as melanoma, head and neck, liver or kidney cancer. CDR3s include the opening cysteine and the closing phenylalanine or tryptophan. The D gene is left open where the match is weak. Part of the rows lack a size; the others show once, few, many or a class for expanded clones.

TRBJ2-5	.	.	TRBV13	TGTGCCAGCAGCTTAAAAGAGACCCAGTACTTC	CASSLKETQYF
TRBJ1-1	.	.	TRBV11-2	TGTGCCAGCAGCTTAAAAAGGAACACTGAAGCTTTCTTT	CASSLKRNTEAFF
TRBJ2-3	.	.	TRBV5-6	TGTGCCAGCCGGGGACAAAGTGGTACAGATACGCAGTATTTT	CASRGQSGTDTQYF
TRBJ2-5	.	.	TRBV2	TGTGCCAGCAGTGAAGCGGGCGGGTACGGGGAGACCCAGTACTTC	CASSEAGGYGETQYF
TRBJ2-1	.	.	TRBV7-8	TGTGCCAGCAGCTTAAACGGCCAGGGTTATCTTGAGCTCTTC	CASSLNGQGYLELF
TRBJ2-5	.	.	TRBV25-1	TGTGCCAGCAAAGGAGAGACTCTCGAGACCCAGTACTTC	CASKGETLETQYF
TRBJ2-1	few	TRBD1	TRBV10-2	TGCGCCAGCAGGTTGGGACAGGGCTCCTACAATGAGCAGTTCTTC	CASRLGQGSYNEQFF
TRBJ2-7	few	.	TRBV11-2	TGTGCCAGCAGCTTATTCCTCGCCGGGAAATACGAGCAGTACTTC	CASSLFLAGKYEQYF
TRBJ2-4	.	.	TRBV21-1	TGTGCCAAACAGGGGGAGGAAGCCAAAAACATTCAGTACTTC	CAKQGEEAKNIQYF
TRBJ2-1	.	.	TRBV15	TGTGCCACCAGCAGAGAGATTAGAGGGAGCAATGAGCAGTTCTTC	CATSREIRGSNEQFF
TRBJ1-6	few	TRBD1	TRBV5-5	TGTGCCAGCAGACCGGACAGGGGTAATTCACCCCTCCACTTT	CASRPDRGNSPLHF
TRBJ1-1	few	.	TRBV5-6	TGTGCCAGCAGCACCGGACTGAACACTGAAGCTTTCTTT	CASSTGLNTEAFF
TRBJ2-3	.	.	TRBV5-1	TGCGCCAGCAGCTTGGACAGGGCTGTAGATACGCAGTATTTT	CASSLDRAVDTQYF
TRBJ1-2	.	.	TRBV9	TGTGCCAGCAGCGTAGAAACAGATCTTAACTATGGCTACACCTTC	CASSVETDLNYGYTF
TRBJ1-6	.	TRBD1	TRBV28	TGTGCCGGACGAAGGGGGCCTAATTCACCCCTCCACTTT	CAGRRGPNSPLHF
TRBJ2-7	.	.	TRBV6-5	TGTGCCAGCAGCCCCCAGGGCTACGAGCAGTACTTC	CASSPQGYEQYF
TRBJ1-6	few	.	TRBV11-3	TGTGCCAGCAGCCCCCCGGGGGCCAATAGTTCACCCCTCCACTTT	CASSPPGANSSPLHF
TRBJ1-1	.	TRBD1	TRBV7-3	TGTGCCAGCAGACCCGACAGGGACACTGAAGCTTTCTTT	CASRPDRDTEAFF
TRBJ2-7	.	.	TRBV11-2	TGTGCCAGCAGCTTAGACCCCGGGGAGGCGATGTCCTACGAGCAGTACTTC	CASSLDPGEAMSYEQYF
TRBJ1-2	.	TRBD1	TRBV7-2	TGTGCCAGCAGCACAGGACAGGCGAATGGCTACACCTTC	CASSTGQANGYTF
TRBJ2-5	.	TRBD1	TRBV10-3	TGTGCCATCAAAGGGGAGACAGGGGGGTTAGAGACCCAGTACTTC	CAIKGETGGLETQYF
TRBJ2-1	.	TRBD1	TRBV7-8	TGTGCCAGCAGCAAACTTCACCAGGGGGCGGCCTACAATGAGCAGTTCTTC	CASSKLHQGAAYNEQFF
TRBJ2-1	.	TRBD2	TRBV2	TGTGCCAGCAGTGATTGGGCTAGCGGGGCCAATGAGCAGTTCTTC	CASSDWASGANEQFF
TRBJ1-1	.	.	TRBV15	TGTGCCACCAGCAGAGAAATCCGGAACACTGAAGCTTTCTTT	CATSREIRNTEAFF
TRBJ1-2	.	.	TRBV28	TGTGCCAGCAGTTCAGCCGGGACGGAAAAAGGGTATGGCTACACCTTC	CASSSAGTEKGYGYTF
TRBJ1-5	.	.	TRBV19	TGTGCCAGTAGGAGAGAAACAGGGACGAATCAGCCCCAGCATTTT	CASRRETGTNQPQHF
TRBJ1-6	.	TRBD1	TRBV7-8	TGTGCCAGCAGCTTAGGGACAGGGAATAATTCACCCCTCCACTTT	CASSLGTGNNSPLHF
TRBJ1-2	few	TRBD1	TRBV19	TGTGCCAGTAGTACACTGTGGACAGGGGGAAGTGGCTACACCTTC	CASSTLWTGGSGYTF
TRBJ2-3	.	.	TRBV6-1	TGTGCCAGCAGTGCTTTTGGCGATACGCAGTATTTT	CASSAFGDTQYF
TRBJ1-6	.	.	TRBV5-8	TGTGCCAGCAGCCAAAGGGACGGCGAGAATTCACCCCTCCACTTT	CASSQRDGENSPLHF
TRBJ2-5	.	.	TRBV2	TGTGCCAGCGGTGTGGGGGGAGAGACCCAGTACTTC	CASGVGGETQYF
TRBJ1-3	.	TRBD1	TRBV5-1	TGCGCCAGCACCGGTAACGGACAGGGGGGCTCTGGAAACACCATATATTTT	CASTGNGQGGSGNTIYF
TRBJ2-3	.	TRBD2	TRBV9	TGTGCCAGCAGCGTAGATCCTAGCGGGGCAACTTCAGATACGCAGTATTTT	CASSVDPSGATSDTQYF
TRBJ1-5	medium-sized	TRBD1	TRBV7-9	TGTGCCAGCAGCTTCGGACAGGCAGCTAGCAATCAGCCCCAGCATTTT	CASSFGQAASNQPQHF
TRBJ1-5	.	.	TRBV2	TGTGCCAGCAGTGAAACACGTAATCAGCCCCAGCATTTT	CASSETRNQPQHF
TRBJ1-2	.	.	TRBV28	TGTGCCAGCAGTTCTTTGAGAGGGAGTGGCTACACCTTC	CASSSLRGSGYTF
TRBJ2-3	.	.	TRBV5-1	TGCGCCAGCAGCTTGAGGGGAACAGATACGCAGTATTTT	CASSLRGTDTQYF
TRBJ2-7	.	.	TRBV5-1	TGCGCCAGCAGCTTGTTTCAGGGGGGGAACGAGCAGTACTTC	CASSLFQGGNEQYF
TRBJ1-4	.	.	TRBV27	TGTGCCAGCAGTTCCACGGGGGGCCCGGAAAAACTGTTTTTT	CASSSTGGPEKLFF
TRBJ2-7	.	.	TRBV18	TGTGCCAGCTCACCTTGGGACAAACCCTACGAGCAGTACTTC	CASSPWDKPYEQYF
TRBJ1-6	.	.	TRBV9	TGTGCCAGCAGCGTAGAGGGCAGGGCCCATCCCCTCCACTTT	CASSVEGRAHPLHF
TRBJ2-7	.	TRBD1	TRBV6-1	TGTGCCAGCAGTGAAGCGGGGGGACAGGGGGTCTACGAGCAGTACTTC	CASSEAGGQGVYEQYF
TRBJ1-4	.	.	TRBV5-1	TGCGCCAGCAGCTTGGCTTCCTGGGGCAGGGTCGAAAAACTGTTTTTT	CASSLASWGRVEKLFF
TRBJ1-5	.	.	TRBV2	TGTGCCAGCAGTGAAGATTGGGACACCGATCAGCCCCAGCATTTT	CASSEDWDTDQPQHF
TRBJ1-2	once	.	TRBV28	TGTGCCAGCACCCTACCGGGGTCACCTTATGGCTACACCTTC	CASTLPGSPYGYTF
TRBJ1-1	.	TRBD1	TRBV19	TGTGCCAGTACCACAGGGGGCTTCACTGAAGCTTTCTTT	CASTTGGFTEAFF
TRBJ1-3	.	.	TRBV7-3	TGTGCCAGCAGCTTGGACGGATCTTCTGGAAACACCATATATTTT	CASSLDGSSGNTIYF
TRBJ1-5	.	.	TRBV25-1	TGTGCCAGCAGCTTGGGAGGTGGTCAGCCCCAGCATTTT	CASSLGGGQPQHF